This entry is about one TCR beta chain. The antigen is unknown. Addition of a universal primer site occurred through template switching, and cDNA carried unique molecular identifiers. MiXCR was run by TCRdb on the 5' RACE reads, yielding one entry per CDR3 protein. The table includes nearly 900,000 distinct CDR3 sequences, approximately 13% detected once. Healthy Caucasians supplied all donations. The record originates from a study of identical twins. Findings of the study overall: Cord blood's abundant beta clonotypes had fewer insertions, unlike memory repertoires.

V shed 3 bases and J shed 5 bases, with 18 bases lying between them. This CDR3 is 16 amino acids long. These data were likewise used in another study, on yellow fever vaccine responses in identical twins.

The receptor was isolated from a woman between 18 and 29 years old in good health. The chain couples TRBV12-3 or TRBV12-4 to TRBJ2-3; the D call may be TRBD1 or TRBD2 (5 bases each). The sequenced material came from PBMCs. The CDR3 DNA sequence: TGTGCCAGCAGTTTCCGGGATAGGGGCCCCCAAGATACGCAGTATTTT. It codes for CASSFRDRGPQDTQYF.